This entry is about one TCR beta chain. Its target is not known. The data stem from a study of post-analysis software for immune sequencing data. The study, taken as a whole, reports: Included in a set of roughly five TRBV segments more frequent in patients than controls were TRBV5-6, TRBV5-1 and TRBV20-1. Same-batch samples co-clustered strongly by F measure.

Unique molecular identifiers had been added to the TCR beta cDNA libraries. Using its own MiXCR run on the PCR reads, TCRdb lists one record per CDR3 protein. This sample has fewer than 900,000 distinct CDR3 sequences; more than 45% occur once, and the top ten carry roughly 4.4%. Trimming took 3 bases from V and 4 from J; bases not matched to a gene: 11. The CDR3 contains 16 residues. The sequence was collected from a girl between 5 and 17 years old with multiple sclerosis. The chain has TRBV12-3 or TRBV12-4 and TRBJ1-2, with 7 bases aligning to TRBD1. Sequenced material: blood. The DNA for the CDR3 is TGTGCCAGCAGTTTTCAAGGGGGCGCCCTACCCTATGGCTACACCTTC. Translated: CASSFQGGALPYGYTF.